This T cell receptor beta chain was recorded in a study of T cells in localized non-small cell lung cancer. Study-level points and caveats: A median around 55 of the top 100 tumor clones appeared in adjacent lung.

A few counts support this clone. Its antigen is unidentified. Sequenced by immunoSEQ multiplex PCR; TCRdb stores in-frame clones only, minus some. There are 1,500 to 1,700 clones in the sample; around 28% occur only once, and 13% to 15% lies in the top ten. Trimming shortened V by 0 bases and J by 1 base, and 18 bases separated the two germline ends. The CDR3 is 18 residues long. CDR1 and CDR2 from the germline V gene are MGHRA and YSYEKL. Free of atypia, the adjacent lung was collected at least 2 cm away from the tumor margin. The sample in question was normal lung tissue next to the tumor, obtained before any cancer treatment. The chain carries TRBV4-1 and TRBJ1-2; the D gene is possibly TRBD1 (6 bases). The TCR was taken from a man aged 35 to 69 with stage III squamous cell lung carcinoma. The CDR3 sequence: CASSQDGYRGTYNYGYTF. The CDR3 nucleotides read TGCGCCAGCAGCCAAGATGGTTATCGGGGGACATATAACTATGGCTACACCTTC.